Sequencing of this TCR beta chain was carried out in a study of cytomegalovirus exposure and HLA in healthy donors. The wider study: The 120 or so validation repertoires used a platform that matched the one used for the 550 to 800 first-cohort repertoires, as a later analysis reported. The study, taken as a whole, reports: In vitro testing confirmed three CMV-associated chains as specific for CMV antigens. Most TCRs appeared rarely, but some public TCRs recurred in many donors.

With regard to this clone: Its antigen is undetermined.

V shed 6 bases and J 9 bases; nucleotides not matched to a gene: 5. The germline CDR1 and CDR2 sequences are KGHSY and FQNENV. CDR3 length equals 13 residues. Some clones are missing from TCRdb's copy, which holds only in-frame ones; the method was immunoSEQ multiplex PCR. The repertoire holds about 360,000 clones, with roughly 88% as singletons. The V call is TRBV16, the J call TRBJ1-6; 7 bases map to TRBD1. The source of this sequence is a woman younger than 30 in good health and CMV-seronegative. Sequencing was done on a sample of PBMCs. This CDR3 reads CASRQGFGSPLHF. The DNA of the CDR3 is TGTGCCAGCAGACAGGGGTTTGGTTCACCCCTCCACTTT.